The present T cell receptor (beta chain) was sequenced within a study of blood T cell repertoires in COVID-19. Study-wide background: From the United States, Italy and Spain came samples of acute and convalescent COVID-19. T cells, B-cell-depleted T cells, or PBMCs provided the cDNA or gDNA that served as material.

Authors' data handling: The assay estimated nucleated cells by amplifying reference gene primers. The protocol was immunoSEQ multiplex PCR, while the TCRdb copy is restricted to in-frame clones and leaves out a portion. The DNA was the basis for D and trimming; V, J and clone size are from that table. The data contain about 160,000 clones, roughly 85% of them seen just once; the ten biggest clones take up about 3%. The CDR3 sequence is 13 residues long. Germline CDR1 WSHSY, CDR2 SAAADI. V gave up 8 bases and J gave up 9 bases; unmatched junction bases: 10. Material for sequencing was peripheral blood. This chain links TRBV10-2 with TRBJ2-7, with 10 positions matching TRBD1. The source is a human donor with acute or convalescent COVID-19. The donor label of this sample is uncertain. CDR3 DNA: TGCGCCAGCTCGAGGGACAGGGGAGGGGGGCAGTACTTC. It encodes CASSRDRGGGQYF.